The 28 T cell receptor beta chains reported below all come from one sample, sequenced in a study of blood T cell repertoires in COVID-19. Method: immunoSEQ multiplex PCR; TCRdb's copy keeps in-frame clones and lacks some. The sample contains around 110,000 clones, 75% to 90% of which appear only once. Sample: peripheral blood. The receptor source for this set is a man aged 25-45 years with acute or convalescent COVID-19.

J is TRBJ1-5 and V is TRBV3-1 (or the pseudogene TRBV3-2), with D unresolved. The CDR3 totals 12 residues. Germline values: CDR1 LGHDT, CDR2 YNNKEL (reference sequence). V was clipped by 1 base and J by 6 bases, with 4 bases between them. CDR3 sequence reads: CASSQAGQPQHF. DNA for the CDR3: TGTGCCAGCAGCCAAGCCGGTCAGCCCCAGCATTTT.

The chain joins TRBV5-1 to TRBJ2-3, with 12 bases that match TRBD2. There are 14 residues in the CDR3. The germline gives CDR1 SGHRS, CDR2 YFSETQ. J lost 5 bases, V lost 3 bases, and 1 base had no gene match. The CDR3 nucleotides read TGCGCCAGCAGCTCGGGACTAGCGGGAGATACGCAGTATTTT. Its translation is CASSSGLAGDTQYF.

In nucleotides, the CDR3 is TGTGCCAGCAGTTACTCACAGTTCAGAGAGACCCAGTACTTC. It specifies CASSYSQFRETQYF. The chain joins TRBV6-5 to TRBJ2-5, with D hard to call. The CDR3 covers 14 residues. V dropped 0 bases and J dropped 4 bases, with 9 bases sitting between them. Per the germline V gene, CDR1 is MNHEY and CDR2 is SVGAGI.

The gene calls are TRBV5-4 and TRBJ2-5, with 10 bases lining up with TRBD2. V trimming: 4 bases; J trimming: 2 bases; junction bases outside the gene matches: 8. CDR3 length: 16 amino acids. Germline V CDR1 and CDR2: SGHNT, YYREEE (reference sequence). The CDR3 sequence: CASSAGLAEVQETQYF. The CDR3 nucleotides read TGTGCCAGCAGCGCCGGACTAGCGGAGGTTCAAGAGACCCAGTACTTC.

The chain employs TRBV20-1 and TRBJ1-1; D is uncertain. CDR3 length: 11 amino acids. Trimming took off 5 bases at V and 1 base at J, with 5 bases between the two ends. Germline V gene lookup returns CDR1 DFQATT and CDR2 SNEGSKA (reference sequence). The chain's CDR3 is CSAEGNTEAFF. The CDR3 DNA follows: TGCAGTGCTGAGGGGAACACTGAAGCTTTCTTT.

V gene TRBV9 combines with J gene TRBJ2-1; 7 bases match TRBD2. This CDR3 comprises 15 residues. Losses at the gene ends were 0 bases for V and 8 bases for J; bases not matched to a gene: 8. Germline V gene sequence: CDR1 SGDLS, CDR2 YYNGEE. The CDR3: CASSVVPAGSDEQFF. CDR3 bases: TGTGCCAGCAGCGTAGTCCCAGCGGGATCCGATGAGCAGTTCTTC.

The CDR3 coding sequence is TGTGCCAGCAGCGTAGCCCCTAGCCCCCAATCAGATACGCAGTATTTT. This codes for CASSVAPSPQSDTQYF. This chain joins TRBV9 and TRBJ2-3; D is possibly TRBD2 (5 bases). The V gene lost 0 bases and the J gene lost 4 bases, with 15 bases spanning the gap. The CDR3 is 16 residues long. In germline, CDR1 is SGDLS, CDR2 YYNGEE.

The chain uses TRBV4-1 and TRBJ2-7; weak D call: TRBD1 (5 bases). V lost 3 bases and J 4 bases, leaving 10 bases between the germline ends. This CDR3 is built from 13 residues. Germline values: CDR1 MGHRA, CDR2 YSYEKL. The DNA for the CDR3 is TGCGCCAGCAGCCAGACAGACGGTTACGAGCAGTACTTC. This gives the protein CASSQTDGYEQYF.

In its sample, this clone was seen a few times. The rearrangement joins TRBV11-1 to TRBJ2-7, with no clear D. Trimming cost V 1 base and J 6 bases, with 10 bases left between them. Germline V gives CDR1 SGHAT, CDR2 FQDESV (reference sequence). The CDR3 runs to 13 residues. The DNA for the CDR3 is TGTGCCAGCAGCTTAGTGATGGTCAGCGAGCAGTACTTC. This sequence encodes CASSLVMVSEQYF.

This chain uses TRBV6-6 with TRBJ2-7, with 8 positions matching TRBD2. V was pared by 4 bases and J by 3 bases, with 8 bases of the junction left unmatched. The length of the CDR3 is 15 residues. The V gene's germline CDR1 is MNHNY and CDR2 SVGAGI (reference sequence). In nucleotides, the CDR3 is TGTGCCAGCAGTTCCGGCGGGGGGATGATCTACGAGCAGTACTTC. This translates into CASSSGGGMIYEQYF.

The V call is TRBV9, the J call TRBJ2-6; 12 bases agree with TRBD1. CDR3 length: 20 residues. Germline V gene sequence: CDR1 SGDLS, CDR2 YYNGEE. V shed 4 bases and J 0 bases; nucleotides not matched to a gene: 11. CDR3 sequence reads: CASSPVGDRGRASGANVLTF. CDR3 coding DNA: TGTGCCAGCAGCCCTGTGGGGGACAGGGGGCGCGCCTCTGGGGCCAACGTCCTGACTTTC. Full variable domain (remainder filled in from reference TRBV9 and TRBJ2-6): DSGVTQTPKHLITATGQRVTLRCSPRSGDLSVYWYQQSLDQGLQFLIQYYNGEERAKGNILERFSAQQFPDLHSELNLSSLELGDSALYFCASSPVGDRGRASGANVLTFGAGSRLTVL.

V usage is TRBV12-5 and J usage is TRBJ2-1; TRBD2 matches 8 bases. Germline assignment: CDR1 LGHNT and CDR2 FRNRAP. V trimming: 5 bases; J trimming: 4 bases; junction bases outside the gene matches: 4. The CDR3 is made up of 14 amino acids. CDR3 in DNA: TGTGCTAGTGGTCTAGCGGGTGAATACAATGAGCAGTTCTTC. Protein: CASGLAGEYNEQFF.

Worth noting for this clone: One end of the junction fails to match germline, which may point to a read error. The chain has TRBV9 and TRBJ1-1; the match to TRBD1 covers 11 bases. Germline V gene lookup returns CDR1 SGDLS and CDR2 YYNGEE. The CDR3 totals 14 residues. The CDR3 DNA reads TGTGCCAGCACCGTAGGGGACAGGGGGACTGAAGCTTTCTTT. Its protein product is CASTVGDRGTEAFF.

This rearrangement joins TRBV18 to TRBJ1-2; 12 nucleotides line up with TRBD1. J was trimmed by 7 bases and V by 3 bases; bases with no gene match: 6. The CDR3 spans 15 residues. Germline V gives CDR1 KGHSH, CDR2 LQKENI. CDR3 in amino acids: CASSPGQGALGGYTF. Here the CDR3 DNA reads TGTGCCAGCTCACCGGGACAGGGGGCCCTCGGTGGCTACACCTTC.

The chain is built from TRBV6-6 and TRBJ1-5; D is perhaps TRBD1 (6 bases). The germline gives CDR1 MNHNY, CDR2 SVGAGI (reference sequence). Trimming left V 4 bases short and J 11 bases short, with 15 bases between. The CDR3 sequence is 13 residues long. The CDR3 DNA sequence: TGTGCCAGCAGTTCCGACAGGAAGGGGTCCCAGCATTTT. Encoded protein: CASSSDRKGSQHF.

The chain uses TRBV28 and TRBJ2-7; 10 bases map to TRBD1. Per germline, CDR1 MDHEN and CDR2 SYDVKM. The CDR3 has 15 amino acids. V trimming: 8 bases; J trimming: 0 bases; junction bases outside the gene matches: 7. CDR3 nucleotide sequence: TGTGCCAGCGGCGGGACAGGGGATATCTCCTACGAGCAGTACTTC. It specifies CASGGTGDISYEQYF.

The chain employs TRBV27 and TRBJ2-4; the D is unclear. The germline V gene has CDR1 MNHEY and CDR2 SMNVEV (reference sequence). CDR3 length equals 11 residues. V was pared by 7 bases and J by 6 bases, with 7 bases between. The CDR3 spells CASMRRNIQYF. CDR3 DNA sequence: TGTGCCAGCATGCGTAGAAACATTCAGTACTTC.

The sample holds one count of this clone. The chain combines TRBV5-1 with TRBJ2-5; D is possibly TRBD1 (6 bases). Germline V gene lookup returns CDR1 SGHRS and CDR2 YFSETQ. V lost 2 bases and J 5 bases, leaving 16 bases between the germline ends. The CDR3 totals 15 residues. This CDR3 is CASSLPGDKAETQYF. The DNA for the CDR3 is TGCGCCAGCAGCTTACCAGGGGACAAAGCGGAGACCCAGTACTTC.

V and J are TRBV19 and TRBJ2-2; TRBD1 aligns across 7 bases. Germline V lookup: CDR1 LNHDA, CDR2 SQIVND (reference sequence). Trimming at V came to 5 bases and at J to 7 bases, leaving 16 bases not matched to a gene. This CDR3 has 17 residues. For the CDR3, the DNA is TGTGCCAGTAGTCCCCACGGACAGGACTTAGGCCTCGGGGAGCTGTTTTTT. Translating gives CASSPHGQDLGLGELFF.

The chain has TRBV7-6 and TRBJ2-7, with 12 bases that match TRBD1. With 5 bases clipped from V and 3 bases from J, the junction kept 5 bases outside the gene matches. Germline V lookup: CDR1 SGHVS, CDR2 FNYEAQ. This CDR3 region has 15 residues. CDR3 sequence (DNA): TGTGCCAGCAGCCGGGGACAGGGGGCTGGCTACGAGCAGTACGTC. Its protein product is CASSRGQGAGYEQYV.

A few counts support this clone. The CDR3 loop reads CASSERGGETQYF. CDR3 nucleotides: TGTGCCAGCAGTGAACGGGGGGGAGAGACCCAGTACTTC. The chain recombines TRBV2 with TRBJ2-5, with 8 bases fitting TRBD2. V shed 2 bases and J 4 bases; nucleotides not matched to a gene: 0. CDR3 length equals 13 residues. The germline gives CDR1 SNHLY, CDR2 FYNNEI. Variable domain in full (rest from reference TRBV2 and TRBJ2-5): EPEVTQTPSHQVTQMGQEVILRCVPISNHLYFYWYRQILGQKVEFLVSFYNNEISEKSEIFDDQFSVERPDGSNFTLKIRSTKLEDSAMYFCASSERGGETQYFGPGTRLLVL.

This clone has a count of ten or more. The rearrangement links TRBV18 to TRBJ2-3; 8 bases agree with TRBD2. From germline, CDR1 is KGHSH and CDR2 LQKENI. V lost 3 bases and J lost 6; bases outside the gene matches: 17. The length of the CDR3 is 18 residues. CDR3 nucleotide sequence: TGTGCCAGCTCACCGGATAGCGGGATAATCCTAGGGGTGGATACGCAGTATTTT. Residues: CASSPDSGIILGVDTQYF. The full variable domain, its missing parts supplied by reference TRBV18 and TRBJ2-3, is NAGVMQNPRHLVRRRGQEARLRCSPMKGHSHVYWYRQLPEEGLKFMVYLQKENIIDESGMPKERFSAEFPKEGPSILRIQQVVRGDSAAYFCASSPDSGIILGVDTQYFGPGTRLTVL.

This chain uses TRBV7-9 with TRBJ1-4; D remains unclear. V was cut by 5 bases and J by 8 bases, with 15 bases left in between. The CDR3 extends over 14 amino acids. CDR1 and CDR2 from the germline V gene are SEHNR and FQNEAQ (reference sequence). The CDR3: CASSPNRTWEKLFF. CDR3 bases: TGTGCCAGCAGCCCCAATCGGACTTGGGAAAAACTGTTTTTT.

The chain combines TRBV6-1 with TRBJ1-4; TRBD1 is a possible D gene (6 bases). CDR1 and CDR2 from the germline V gene are MNHNS and SASEGT. The CDR3 contains 15 residues. Trimming stripped 3 bases from V and 5 bases from J, with 13 bases between. CDR3 nucleotide sequence: TGTGCCAGCAGTGACCGGGACGGGACAAATGAAAAACTGTTTTTT. This codes for CASSDRDGTNEKLFF.

The chain combines TRBV12-3 or TRBV12-4 with TRBJ1-1; 8 nucleotides agree with TRBD1. CDR3 size: 12 residues. The junction had 9 bases not matched to a gene; V was cut back by 8 bases and J by 10 bases. The CDR3 nucleotides are TGTGCCAGCCGGACGACAGGGGAACGAGCTTTCTTT. Amino acid sequence: CASRTTGERAFF.

The chain has TRBV5-6 and TRBJ1-2, with D tentatively TRBD1 (6 bases). Trimming shortened V by 1 base and J by 3 bases, and 13 bases separated the two germline ends. CDR3 length equals 15 residues. In germline, CDR1 is SGHDT, CDR2 YYEEEE. CDR3 protein: CASSLMWGRDYGYTF. Here the CDR3 DNA reads TGTGCCAGCAGCTTGATGTGGGGGCGGGACTATGGCTACACCTTC.

This chain connects TRBV19 to TRBJ2-3; D is ambiguous. Trimming took 1 base from V and 3 from J, leaving 8 bases between them. Germline V gene sequence: CDR1 LNHDA, CDR2 SQIVND (reference sequence). This CDR3 is 14 amino acids long. CDR3 in DNA: TGTGCCAGTAGTATAGTACAGAATACAGATACGCAGTATTTT. Amino acids: CASSIVQNTDTQYF.

The gene calls are TRBV27 and TRBJ2-7, with a possible D match to TRBD2 (6 bases). CDR3 length: 13 residues. V shed 6 bases and J shed 6 bases, with 15 bases lying between them. The germline V gene encodes CDR1 MNHEY and CDR2 SMNVEV (reference sequence). The CDR3 here is CASRPLARGEQYV. The CDR3 DNA is TGTGCCAGCAGACCCCTAGCGCGGGGCGAGCAGTACGTC.